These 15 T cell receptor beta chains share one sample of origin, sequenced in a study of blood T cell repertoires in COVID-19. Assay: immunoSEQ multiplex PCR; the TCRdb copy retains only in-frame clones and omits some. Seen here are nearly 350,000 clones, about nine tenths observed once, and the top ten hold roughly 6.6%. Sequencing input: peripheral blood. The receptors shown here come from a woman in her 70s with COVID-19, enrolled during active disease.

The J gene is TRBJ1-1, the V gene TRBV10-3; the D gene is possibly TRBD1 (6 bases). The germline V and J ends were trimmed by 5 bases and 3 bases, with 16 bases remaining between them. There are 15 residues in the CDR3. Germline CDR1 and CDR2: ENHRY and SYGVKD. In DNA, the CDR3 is TGTGCCATCAGTAGGTCAGGGGAGAGGGACACTGAAGCTTTCTTT. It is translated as CAISRSGERDTEAFF.

CDR3 DNA sequence: TGTGCCAGTAGTCCAGTCGACAGGGCGGGCGAAAAACTGTTTTTT. Translated, it gives CASSPVDRAGEKLFF. The chain is built from TRBV19 and TRBJ1-4; 7 bases fit TRBD1. V shed 5 bases and J 8 bases; nucleotides not matched to a gene: 11. The CDR3 covers 15 residues. CDR1 and CDR2 from the germline V gene are LNHDA and SQIVND (reference sequence).

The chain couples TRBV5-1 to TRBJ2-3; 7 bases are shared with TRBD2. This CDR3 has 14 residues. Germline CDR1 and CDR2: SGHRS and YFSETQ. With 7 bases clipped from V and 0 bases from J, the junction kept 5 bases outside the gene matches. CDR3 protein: CASSGTTSTDTQYF. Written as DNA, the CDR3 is TGCGCCAGCTCGGGGACTACTAGCACAGATACGCAGTATTTT. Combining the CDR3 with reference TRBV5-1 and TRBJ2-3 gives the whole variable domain KAGVTQTPRYLIKTRGQQVTLSCSPISGHRSVSWYQQTPGQGLQFLFEYFSETQRNKGNFPGRFSGRQFSNSRSEMNVSTLELGDSALYLCASSGTTSTDTQYFGPGTRLTVL.

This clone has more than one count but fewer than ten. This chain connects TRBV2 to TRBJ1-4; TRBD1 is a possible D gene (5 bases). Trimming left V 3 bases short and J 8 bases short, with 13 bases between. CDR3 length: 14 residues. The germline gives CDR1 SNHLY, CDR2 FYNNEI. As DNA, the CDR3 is TGTGCCAGCAGTGATCCCAGGGCCGGGGAAAAACTGTTTTTT. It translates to CASSDPRAGEKLFF.

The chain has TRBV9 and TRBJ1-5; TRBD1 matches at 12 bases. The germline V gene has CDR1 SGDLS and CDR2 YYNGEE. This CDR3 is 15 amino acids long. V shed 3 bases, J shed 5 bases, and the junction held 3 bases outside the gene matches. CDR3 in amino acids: CASSDGTGGDQPQHF. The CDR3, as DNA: TGTGCCAGCAGCGACGGGACAGGGGGCGATCAGCCCCAGCATTTT.

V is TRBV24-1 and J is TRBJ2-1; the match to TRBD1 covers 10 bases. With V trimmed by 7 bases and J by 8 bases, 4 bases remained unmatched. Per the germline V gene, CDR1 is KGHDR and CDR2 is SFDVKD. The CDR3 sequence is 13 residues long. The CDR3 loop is CATRGTGEDEQFF. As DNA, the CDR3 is TGTGCCACCAGAGGGACAGGGGAGGATGAGCAGTTCTTC.

Here the CDR3 reads CASSIGQPLSNQPQHF. CDR3 coding DNA: TGTGCCAGTAGTATAGGACAACCCCTTAGCAATCAGCCCCAGCATTTT. The chain is built from TRBV19 and TRBJ1-5; unclear D gene. V lost 1 base to trimming and J lost 0 bases, with 10 bases between them. Germline assignment: CDR1 LNHDA and CDR2 SQIVND (reference sequence). This CDR3 is built from 16 residues.

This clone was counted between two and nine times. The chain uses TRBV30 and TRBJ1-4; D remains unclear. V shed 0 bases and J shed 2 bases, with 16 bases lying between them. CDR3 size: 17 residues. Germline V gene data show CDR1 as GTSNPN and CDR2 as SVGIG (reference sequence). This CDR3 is CAWSVPGWFVTNEKLFF. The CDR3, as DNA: TGTGCCTGGAGTGTACCGGGGTGGTTTGTGACTAATGAAAAACTGTTTTTT.

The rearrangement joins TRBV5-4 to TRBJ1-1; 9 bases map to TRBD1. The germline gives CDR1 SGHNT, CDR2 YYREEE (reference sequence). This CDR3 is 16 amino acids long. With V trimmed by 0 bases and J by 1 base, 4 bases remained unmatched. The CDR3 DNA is TGTGCCAGCAGCTTGGCCCTGGGACAGGGGAACACTGAAGCTTTCTTT. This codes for CASSLALGQGNTEAFF.

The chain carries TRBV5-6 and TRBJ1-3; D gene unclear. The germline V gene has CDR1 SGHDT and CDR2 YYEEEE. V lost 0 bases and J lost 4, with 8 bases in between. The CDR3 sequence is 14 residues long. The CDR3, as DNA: TGTGCCAGCAGCTTGGAGGCCAGGGGAAACACCATATATTTT. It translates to CASSLEARGNTIYF. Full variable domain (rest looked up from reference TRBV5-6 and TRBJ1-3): DAGVTQSPTHLIKTRGQQVTLRCSPKSGHDTVSWYQQALGQGPQFIFQYYEEEERQRGNFPDRFSGHQFPNYSSELNVNALLLGDSALYLCASSLEARGNTIYFGEGSWLTVV.

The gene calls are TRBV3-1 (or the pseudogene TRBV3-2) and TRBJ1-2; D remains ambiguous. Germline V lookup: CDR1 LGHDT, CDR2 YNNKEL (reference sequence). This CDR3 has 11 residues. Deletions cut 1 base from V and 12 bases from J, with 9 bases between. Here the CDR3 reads CASSQGRVHTF. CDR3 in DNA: TGTGCCAGCAGCCAAGGGCGGGTACACACCTTC.

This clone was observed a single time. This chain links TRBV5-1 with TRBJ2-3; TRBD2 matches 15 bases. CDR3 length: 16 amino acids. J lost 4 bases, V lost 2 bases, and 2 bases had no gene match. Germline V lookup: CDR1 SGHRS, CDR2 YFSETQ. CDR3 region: CASSFGLAGGPDTQYF. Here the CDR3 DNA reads TGCGCCAGCAGCTTCGGACTAGCGGGGGGGCCAGATACGCAGTATTTT. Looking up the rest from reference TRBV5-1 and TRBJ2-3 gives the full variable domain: KAGVTQTPRYLIKTRGQQVTLSCSPISGHRSVSWYQQTPGQGLQFLFEYFSETQRNKGNFPGRFSGRQFSNSRSEMNVSTLELGDSALYLCASSFGLAGGPDTQYFGPGTRLTVL.

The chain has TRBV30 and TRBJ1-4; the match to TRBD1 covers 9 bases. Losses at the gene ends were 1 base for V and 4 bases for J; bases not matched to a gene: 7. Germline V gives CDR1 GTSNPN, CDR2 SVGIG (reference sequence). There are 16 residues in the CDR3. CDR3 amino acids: CAWSEGTGSRNEKLFF. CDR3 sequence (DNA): TGTGCCTGGAGTGAGGGGACAGGGAGTCGTAATGAAAAACTGTTTTTT.

This CDR3 is CASNRNTEAFF. Here the CDR3 DNA reads TGTGCCAGCAACAGGAACACTGAAGCTTTCTTT. The genes are TRBV6-5 and TRBJ1-1; D remains ambiguous. The CDR3 is 11 residues long. Germline V gene lookup returns CDR1 MNHEY and CDR2 SVGAGI. With 7 bases removed from V and 1 base from J, the gap between germline ends came to 4 bases.

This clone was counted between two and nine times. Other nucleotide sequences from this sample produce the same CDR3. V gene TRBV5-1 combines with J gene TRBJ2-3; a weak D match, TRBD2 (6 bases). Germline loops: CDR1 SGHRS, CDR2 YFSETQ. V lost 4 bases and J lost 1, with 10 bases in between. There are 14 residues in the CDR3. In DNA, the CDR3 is TGCGCCAGCAGCCTGGGGGGAGGCACAGATACGCAGTATTTT. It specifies CASSLGGGTDTQYF.